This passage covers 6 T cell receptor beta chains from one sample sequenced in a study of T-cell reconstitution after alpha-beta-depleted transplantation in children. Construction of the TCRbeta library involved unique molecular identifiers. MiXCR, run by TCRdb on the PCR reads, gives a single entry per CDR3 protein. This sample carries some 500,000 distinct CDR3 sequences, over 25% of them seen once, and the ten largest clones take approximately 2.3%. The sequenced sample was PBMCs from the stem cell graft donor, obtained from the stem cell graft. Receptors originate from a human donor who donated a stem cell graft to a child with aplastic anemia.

The chain's CDR3 is CASPESPGQQVNTEAFF. The CDR3, as DNA: TGTGCCAGCCCCGAATCACCGGGACAACAGGTGAACACTGAAGCTTTCTTT. The J gene is TRBJ1-1, the V gene TRBV28, with a weak D call TRBD1 (6 bases). Germline CDR1 and CDR2: MDHEN and SYDVKM. There are 17 residues in the CDR3. The ends were cut back, 8 bases at V and 0 bases at J, with 22 bases in the middle.

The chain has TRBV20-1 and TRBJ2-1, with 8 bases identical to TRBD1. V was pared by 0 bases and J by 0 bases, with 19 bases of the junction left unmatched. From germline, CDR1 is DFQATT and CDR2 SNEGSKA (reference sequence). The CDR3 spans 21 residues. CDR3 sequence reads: CSARDVPRTGQFLSSYNEQFF. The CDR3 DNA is TGCAGTGCTAGAGATGTTCCCCGGACAGGGCAGTTCCTAAGCTCCTACAATGAGCAGTTCTTC.

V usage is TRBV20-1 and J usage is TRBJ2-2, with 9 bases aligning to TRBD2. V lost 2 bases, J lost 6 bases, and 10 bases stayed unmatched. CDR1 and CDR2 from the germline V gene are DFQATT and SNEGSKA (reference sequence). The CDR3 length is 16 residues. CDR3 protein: CSARPPSGMDAGELFF. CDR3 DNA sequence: TGCAGTGCTAGACCCCCTAGCGGGATGGACGCCGGGGAGCTGTTTTTT.

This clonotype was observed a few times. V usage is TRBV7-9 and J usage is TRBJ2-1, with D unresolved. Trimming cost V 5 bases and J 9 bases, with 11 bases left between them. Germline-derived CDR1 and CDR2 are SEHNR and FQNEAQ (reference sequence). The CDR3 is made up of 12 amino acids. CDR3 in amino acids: CASSPTGSEQFF. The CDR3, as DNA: TGTGCCAGCAGCCCAACTGGTAGTGAGCAGTTCTTC.

The CDR3 region is CAWSPGLAALTSTDTQYF. CDR3 bases: TGTGCCTGGAGCCCGGGACTAGCGGCTTTAACCAGCACAGATACGCAGTATTTT. The chain combines TRBV30 with TRBJ2-3, with 11 bases fitting TRBD2. CDR3 length equals 18 residues. V was clipped by 3 bases and J by 0 bases; unmatched bases: 11. Germline V gene data show CDR1 as GTSNPN and CDR2 as SVGIG (reference sequence). The full variable domain, in which reference TRBV30 and TRBJ2-3 provide the parts outside the CDR3, is SQTIHQWPATLVQPVGSPLSLECTVEGTSNPNLYWYRQAAGRGLQLLFYSVGIGQISSEVPQNLSASRPQDRQFILSSKKLLLSDSGFYLCAWSPGLAALTSTDTQYFGPGTRLTVL.

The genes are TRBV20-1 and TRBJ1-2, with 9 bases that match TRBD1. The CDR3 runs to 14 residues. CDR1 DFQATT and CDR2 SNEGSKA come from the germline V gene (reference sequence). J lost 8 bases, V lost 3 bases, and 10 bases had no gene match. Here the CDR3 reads CSASWGQGKGGYTF. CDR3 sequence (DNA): TGCAGTGCTAGCTGGGGACAGGGAAAGGGAGGCTACACCTTC.